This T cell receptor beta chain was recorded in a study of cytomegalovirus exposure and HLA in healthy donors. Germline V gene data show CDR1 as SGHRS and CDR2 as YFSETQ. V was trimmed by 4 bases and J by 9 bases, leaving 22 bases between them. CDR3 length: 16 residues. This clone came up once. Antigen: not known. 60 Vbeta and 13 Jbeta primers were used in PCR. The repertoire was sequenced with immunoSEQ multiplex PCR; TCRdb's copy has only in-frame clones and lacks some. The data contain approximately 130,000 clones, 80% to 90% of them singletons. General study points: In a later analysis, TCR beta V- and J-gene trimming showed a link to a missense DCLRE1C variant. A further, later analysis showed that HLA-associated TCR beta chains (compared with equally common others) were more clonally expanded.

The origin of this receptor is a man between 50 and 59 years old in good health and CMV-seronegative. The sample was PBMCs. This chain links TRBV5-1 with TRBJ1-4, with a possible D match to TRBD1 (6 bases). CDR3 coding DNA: TGCGCCAGCAGCACAGACGGACAGACCAGCGGGAAAAAACTGTTTTTT. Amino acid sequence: CASSTDGQTSGKKLFF. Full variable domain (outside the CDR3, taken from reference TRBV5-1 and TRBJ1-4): KAGVTQTPRYLIKTRGQQVTLSCSPISGHRSVSWYQQTPGQGLQFLFEYFSETQRNKGNFPGRFSGRQFSNSRSEMNVSTLELGDSALYLCASSTDGQTSGKKLFFGSGTQLSVL.